The next 12 T cell receptor beta chains were all read from a single sample in a study of T cells in Graves' hyperthyroidism and ophthalmopathy. Authors of the study amplified TCR beta CDR3 regions from RNA transcripts. In the first-round RT-PCR of the TCR CDR3, the HTBI primer set was used. TCRdb called the multiplex PCR reads again in MiXCR, with one record for every CDR3 protein. The sample includes hundreds of thousands of distinct CDR3 sequences, about 17% of them seen just once. Sequences were obtained from blood. These receptors originate from a woman between 50 and 59 years old with Graves' hyperthyroidism that later progressed to Graves' ophthalmopathy.

This clonotype was picked up a small number of times. The chain uses TRBV12-3 or TRBV12-4 and TRBJ2-1; D may be TRBD1 (6 bases). The CDR3 runs to 14 residues. V lost 6 bases to trimming and J lost 8 bases, with 17 bases between them. The CDR3 sequence: CASRDRGFSDEQFF. The CDR3 region has the DNA TGTGCCAGCAGGGACAGAGGGTTTAGCGATGAGCAGTTCTTC.

This chain uses TRBV18 with TRBJ2-3; D unclear. In germline, CDR1 is KGHSH, CDR2 LQKENI. The CDR3 is made up of 17 amino acids. V lost 0 bases and J lost 0, with 13 bases in between. The CDR3, as DNA: TGTGCCAGCTCACCACCTCGAGGCAGCCCTAGCACAGATACGCAGTATTTT. Translation: CASSPPRGSPSTDTQYF.

The sample holds many counts of this clonotype. V and J are TRBV6-1 and TRBJ2-5; TRBD1 aligns across 7 bases. Losses at the gene ends were 2 bases for V and 5 bases for J; bases not matched to a gene: 5. Germline V gene lookup returns CDR1 MNHNS and CDR2 SASEGT. CDR3 length equals 14 residues. In nucleotides, the CDR3 is TGTGCCAGCAGTGAACAGGGGGTGGACGAGACCCAGTACTTC. Residues: CASSEQGVDETQYF.

Turning to this clonotype: The junction and the germline gene differ at one end; a read error may be behind it. V usage is TRBV10-3 and J usage is TRBJ1-2; a possible D gene is TRBD1 (6 bases). The CDR3 sequence is 16 residues long. The germline gives CDR1 ENHRY, CDR2 SYGVKD. CDR3 DNA sequence: TGTGCCATCGGTGAGTCCCAGTTAACAGGGAACTATGGCTACACCTTC. Translated: CAIGESQLTGNYGYTF.

V usage is TRBV29-1 and J usage is TRBJ2-1, with 12 bases aligning to TRBD2. The germline V gene has CDR1 SQVTM and CDR2 ANQGSEA. There are 17 residues in the CDR3. The V gene end was trimmed by 0 bases and the J gene end by 5 bases; junction bases not matched to a gene: 8. Here the CDR3 reads CSVEDGLAGGLDNEQFF. DNA for the CDR3: TGCAGCGTTGAAGATGGGCTAGCGGGGGGGCTTGACAATGAGCAGTTCTTC.

This clonotype was found a few times. This chain's CDR3 is CASSVGGGGSSQHF. The CDR3 DNA is TGTGCCAGCAGCGTAGGAGGGGGGGGGAGTTCGCAGCATTTT. The chain joins TRBV9 to TRBJ1-5; the D gene is possibly TRBD1 (6 bases). CDR1 is SGDLS and CDR2 is YYNGEE in the germline V gene. The V end lost 0 bases, the J end lost 13 bases, and 17 bases lay between the germline ends. The CDR3 sequence is 14 residues long.

This clonotype came up many times. The chain uses TRBV2 and TRBJ1-5; D ambiguous. The CDR3 loop spans 16 amino acids. The ends were cut back, 6 bases at V and 0 bases at J, with 15 bases in the middle. CDR1 and CDR2 from the germline V gene are SNHLY and FYNNEI. The CDR3 sequence: CASRQPAGDSNQPQHF. In DNA form, the CDR3 reads TGTGCCAGCAGACAACCTGCGGGAGATAGCAATCAGCCCCAGCATTTT.

The genes are TRBV12-3 or TRBV12-4 and TRBJ2-1; 13 positions match TRBD2. There are 18 residues in the CDR3. The trim removed 3 bases at V and 4 bases at J, leaving 9 bases unmatched. The CDR3 DNA follows: TGTGCCAGCAGTTTCCCGACTAGCGGGGGGAAAAGGTACAATGAGCAGTTCTTC. This codes for CASSFPTSGGKRYNEQFF.

This clonotype appeared many times. V is TRBV20-1 and J is TRBJ2-7, with a tentative D call TRBD1 (6 bases). Trimming shortened V by 5 bases and J by 4 bases, and 15 bases separated the two germline ends. The germline CDR1 and CDR2 sequences are DFQATT and SNEGSKA (reference sequence). CDR3 length: 13 residues. The chain's CDR3 is CSAQSDRKYEQYF. In DNA form, the CDR3 reads TGCAGTGCTCAGAGTGACAGGAAATACGAGCAGTACTTC.

This clonotype was seen more than once but under ten times. The chain recombines TRBV11-2 with TRBJ1-3, with TRBD1 matching 9 bases. J gave up 4 bases and V 0 bases, and 10 bases lay outside the gene matches. The CDR3 spans 18 residues. Germline V gene lookup returns CDR1 SGHAT and CDR2 FQNNGV. This chain's CDR3 is CASSLEETGTGRGNTIYF. The CDR3 DNA sequence: TGTGCCAGCAGCTTAGAGGAGACCGGGACAGGGAGAGGAAACACCATATATTTT.

The sample holds a few counts of this clonotype. One end of the junction fails to match germline, which may point to a read error. The rearrangement uses TRBV30 and TRBJ1-1; no clear D. Germline V gene sequence: CDR1 GTSNPN, CDR2 SVGIG (reference sequence). The CDR3 is made up of 14 amino acids. The CDR3 nucleotides are TGTGCCCGGAGTCCCGAACAATATAACACTGAAGCTTTCTTT. Amino acids: CARSPEQYNTEAFF.

This clonotype has only a few counts. An end of the junction differs from the germline gene, which may be a read error. This sequence joins TRBV5-1 and TRBJ2-1; 10 bases are a match to TRBD2. CDR1 is SGHRS and CDR2 is YFSETQ in the germline V gene. The CDR3 extends over 16 amino acids. This CDR3 is CASSQRAGGLNNEQFF. CDR3 DNA sequence: TGTGCCAGCAGTCAGAGAGCGGGAGGGCTTAACAATGAGCAGTTCTTC.